One sample yielded the 32 T cell receptor beta chains listed below, sequenced in a study of shared clonotypes between healthy human individuals. CD45RO-negative CD8 cells positively selected for CCR7 made up the naive population, which excluded terminally differentiated effector memory CD45RA+ cells. Profiling relied on immunoSEQ multiplex PCR, and the TCRdb table lists in-frame clones only, not all of them. The data show about 2 million clones, 85% to 95% seen once. The sequenced sample consisted of naive CD8+ T cells sorted from blood. These receptors were taken from a man between 18 and 29 years old in good health.

J is TRBJ1-6 and V is TRBV10-3; 7 bases agree with TRBD1. V shed 3 bases, J shed 8 bases, and the junction held 4 bases outside the gene matches. Germline V gene sequence: CDR1 ENHRY, CDR2 SYGVKD. The CDR3 extends over 14 amino acids. CDR3 DNA sequence: TGTGCCATCAGTGAAGTGGACAGGTATTCACCCCTCCACTTT. Its translation: CAISEVDRYSPLHF.

This rearrangement joins TRBV7-9 to TRBJ1-4; a weak D match, TRBD1 (6 bases). Germline values: CDR1 SEHNR, CDR2 FQNEAQ (reference sequence). This CDR3 is built from 16 residues. V was trimmed by 1 base and J by 6 bases, leaving 15 bases between them. Written as DNA, the CDR3 is TGTGCCAGCAGCTTAGGCCCGAAGGGGGAATATGAAAAACTGTTTTTT. Residues: CASSLGPKGEYEKLFF.

Concerning this clone itself: Other DNA sequences in this sample translate to the same CDR3. The chain's CDR3 is CASSIRSDEQFF. The CDR3 DNA reads as TGTGCCAGTAGTATACGGTCGGATGAGCAGTTCTTC. This chain uses TRBV19 with TRBJ2-1, with D uncertain. The CDR3 runs to 12 residues. From germline, CDR1 is LNHDA and CDR2 SQIVND (reference sequence). V lost 2 bases, J lost 8 bases, and 7 bases lay in between.

Of note for this clone: The same CDR3 is also encoded by other DNA sequences in this sample. This chain links TRBV9 with TRBJ1-1, with D unclear. The CDR3 spans 15 residues. Trimming removed 0 bases at V and 0 bases at J, with 9 bases between. Germline V gene sequence: CDR1 SGDLS, CDR2 YYNGEE. The CDR3 region has the DNA TGTGCCAGCAGCGTAGATGGCAGCTTGAACACTGAAGCTTTCTTT. Its translation: CASSVDGSLNTEAFF.

The V and J genes are TRBV19 and TRBJ2-1, with 7 bases aligning to TRBD2. The germline V gene encodes CDR1 LNHDA and CDR2 SQIVND (reference sequence). V lost 6 bases and J lost 0; bases outside the gene matches: 5. The CDR3 extends over 15 amino acids. As DNA, the CDR3 is TGTGCCAGTAGCCCTTCTAGCGGCTCCTACAATGAGCAGTTCTTC. Protein sequence: CASSPSSGSYNEQFF.

The chain links TRBV6-5 to TRBJ2-7; maybe TRBD1 (6 bases). In germline, CDR1 is MNHEY, CDR2 SVGAGI. With 9 bases removed from V and 0 bases from J, the gap between germline ends came to 15 bases. This CDR3 is built from 14 residues. The CDR3 DNA sequence: TGTGCCAGTCAAGAGACAGGATACTCCTACGAGCAGTACTTC. Its translation is CASQETGYSYEQYF.

V usage is TRBV5-1 and J usage is TRBJ2-1; 8 nucleotides agree with TRBD2. CDR3 length: 13 amino acids. V lost 6 bases and J lost 8; bases outside the gene matches: 7. Germline CDR1 and CDR2: SGHRS and YFSETQ. This chain's CDR3 is CASKAGGMDEQFF. The CDR3 DNA reads TGCGCCAGCAAGGCGGGAGGAATGGATGAGCAGTTCTTC.

V and J are TRBV21-1 and TRBJ2-7; the tabulated D call, TRBD2, remains unverified against the DNA. TRBV21-1 is designated a pseudogene. This CDR3 has 15 amino acids. The CDR3 loop reads CASSKSWGTRGEQYF. CDR3 sequence (DNA): TGTGCCAGCAGCAAAAGTTGGGGGACTAGGGGCGAGCAGTACTTC.

The V call is TRBV4-3, the J call TRBJ2-1; 8 bases match TRBD1. The CDR3 extends over 14 amino acids. Per germline, CDR1 LGHNA and CDR2 YSLEER. The V segment lost 4 bases and the J segment 8 bases; nucleotides outside the gene matches: 7. This CDR3 is CASSRLTGVDEQFF. CDR3 sequence (DNA): TGCGCCAGCAGCCGCTTGACAGGGGTTGATGAGCAGTTCTTC.

This chain uses TRBV7-9 with TRBJ2-2; D is perhaps TRBD2 (5 bases). The V gene lost 10 bases and the J gene lost 3 bases, with 18 bases spanning the gap. The germline CDR1 and CDR2 sequences are SEHNR and FQNEAQ (reference sequence). The CDR3 is 15 residues long. DNA for the CDR3: TGTGCCACCTCGATCACCGGGATCTACACCGGGGAGCTGTTTTTT. This sequence encodes CATSITGIYTGELFF.

Note on this clone: Within the sample, other DNA sequences also encode this same CDR3. The chain links TRBV6-1 to TRBJ1-5; TRBD1 matches at 7 bases. The V gene's germline CDR1 is MNHNS and CDR2 SASEGT. With 1 base clipped from V and 1 base from J, the junction kept 4 bases outside the gene matches. The CDR3 has 16 residues. The CDR3 spells CASSEEGAGSNQPQHF. The CDR3, as DNA: TGTGCCAGCAGTGAAGAGGGGGCAGGCAGCAATCAGCCCCAGCATTTT.

The gene calls are TRBV10-2 and TRBJ2-1; 15 positions agree with TRBD2. In germline, CDR1 is WSHSY, CDR2 SAAADI. Trimming at V came to 8 bases and at J to 7 bases, leaving 12 bases not matched to a gene. This CDR3 has 17 residues. The CDR3 loop reads CASLGLAGGPKGNEQFF. In DNA, the CDR3 is TGCGCCAGCCTAGGACTAGCGGGAGGGCCCAAGGGAAATGAGCAGTTCTTC.

This chain connects TRBV19 to TRBJ2-1; the match to TRBD2 covers 14 bases. The germline gives CDR1 LNHDA, CDR2 SQIVND (reference sequence). CDR3 length equals 18 residues. Unmatched junction bases numbered 9, after V lost 0 bases and J lost 8 bases. The CDR3 loop reads CASSIDGGTSGSGDEQFF. The CDR3 nucleotides read TGTGCCAGTAGTATAGACGGGGGGACTAGCGGGAGTGGTGATGAGCAGTTCTTC.

This chain joins TRBV5-5 and TRBJ2-5; D call uncertain. Trimming pared 1 base from V and 0 bases from J, leaving 1 base between. The CDR3 has 12 residues. The germline gives CDR1 SGHKS, CDR2 YYEKEE (reference sequence). CDR3 in DNA: TGTGCCAGCAGCTTGTACCAAGAGACCCAGTACTTC. Protein: CASSLYQETQYF.

The V and J genes are TRBV30 and TRBJ2-7; D is ambiguous. The CDR3 has 16 residues. The germline V gene has CDR1 GTSNPN and CDR2 SVGIG (reference sequence). V was pared by 0 bases and J by 5 bases, with 20 bases between. As DNA, the CDR3 is TGTGCCTGGAGTGTACGGGTCAGGCAGGCGGTCCACGAGCAGTACTTC. Encoded protein: CAWSVRVRQAVHEQYF.

The V call is TRBV10-1, the J call TRBJ2-1; D is unclear. V was trimmed by 6 bases and J by 8 bases, leaving 17 bases between them. CDR1 and CDR2 (germline): WNHNN, SYGVQD (reference sequence). This CDR3 contains 14 residues. The CDR3 nucleotides are TGCGCCAGCAGCTCCGACGGATTAGCCGATGAGCAGTTCTTC. Translated: CASSSDGLADEQFF.

The J gene is TRBJ1-1, the V gene TRBV28; TRBD1 aligns across 8 bases. CDR1 and CDR2 from the germline V gene are MDHEN and SYDVKM. The V segment lost 3 bases and the J segment 4 bases; nucleotides outside the gene matches: 4. There are 14 residues in the CDR3. This chain's CDR3 is CASSLAGGSTEAFF. CDR3 nucleotides: TGTGCCAGCAGTTTGGCAGGGGGCAGCACTGAAGCTTTCTTT.

The genes are TRBV4-3 and TRBJ2-7; D might be TRBD2 (6 bases). Germline V gene data show CDR1 as LGHNA and CDR2 as YSLEER. CDR3 length: 14 residues. The germline V and J ends were trimmed by 4 bases and 0 bases, with 10 bases remaining between them. CDR3 residues: CASSPAGSSYEQYF. CDR3 nucleotides: TGCGCCAGCAGCCCCGCGGGAAGCTCCTACGAGCAGTACTTC.

CDR3: CASSVTQGIDQPQHF. The CDR3 region has the DNA TGTGCCAGCAGTGTTACCCAGGGCATAGATCAGCCCCAGCATTTT. V gene TRBV27 combines with J gene TRBJ1-5; D is perhaps TRBD1 (5 bases). CDR1 and CDR2 (germline): MNHEY, SMNVEV (reference sequence). The CDR3 is made up of 15 amino acids. Trimming left V 5 bases short and J 5 bases short, with 16 bases between.

The rearrangement links TRBV21-1 to TRBJ2-7; the table's D call of TRBD1 was not tested on the DNA. TRBV21-1 is a pseudogene segment. The CDR3 totals 14 residues. CDR3 region: CASRPRDTSYEQYF. In DNA form, the CDR3 reads TGTGCCAGCAGGCCCCGGGACACCTCCTACGAGCAGTACTTC.

The chain couples TRBV27 to TRBJ2-7; 8 nucleotides agree with TRBD1. CDR1 and CDR2 (germline): MNHEY, SMNVEV (reference sequence). The CDR3 extends over 15 amino acids. V lost 6 bases and J lost 2; bases outside the gene matches: 9. This CDR3 reads CASRGYGTGPYEQYF. In DNA, the CDR3 is TGTGCCAGCAGAGGGTACGGGACAGGACCCTACGAGCAGTACTTC.

This clone was seen a few times. V usage is TRBV10-1 and J usage is TRBJ2-7; D gene uncertain. The CDR3 totals 14 residues. V was trimmed by 0 bases and J by 4 bases, leaving 10 bases between them. Germline CDR1 is WNHNN and CDR2 is SYGVQD (reference sequence). The CDR3 sequence: CASSESDGPYEQYF. CDR3 DNA: TGCGCCAGCAGTGAGTCGGACGGACCGTACGAGCAGTACTTC.

The CDR3 nucleotides are TGTGCCAGCAGCTTATTAGGGGTTCAGCCCCAGCATTTT. Its translation is CASSLLGVQPQHF. V usage is TRBV7-9 and J usage is TRBJ1-5; the D gene is possibly TRBD1 (5 bases). Trimming shortened V by 2 bases and J by 6 bases, and 8 bases separated the two germline ends. From germline, CDR1 is SEHNR and CDR2 FQNEAQ (reference sequence). The CDR3 has 13 residues.

V gene TRBV6-5 combines with J gene TRBJ1-1; a weak D match, TRBD1 (5 bases). Germline CDR1 MNHEY, CDR2 SVGAGI. The CDR3 consists of 16 residues. V was trimmed by 2 bases and J by 3 bases, leaving 16 bases between them. In DNA form, the CDR3 reads TGTGCCAGCAGTTACACACCCAGGGACGTTGACACTGAAGCTTTCTTT. It codes for CASSYTPRDVDTEAFF.

Points on this clone: Other DNA sequences within the sample encode an identical CDR3. V usage is TRBV5-4 and J usage is TRBJ2-7; perhaps TRBD1 as D (6 bases). The CDR3 sequence is 14 residues long. Between the trimmed V and J ends, which lost 3 bases and 2 bases, there was a span of 12 bases. CDR1 is SGHNT and CDR2 is YYREEE in the germline V gene (reference sequence). The CDR3 DNA reads TGTGCCAGCAGCTCCCGGGACACTACCTACGAGCAGTACTTC. Its translation: CASSSRDTTYEQYF.

This rearrangement joins TRBV11-2 to TRBJ1-3; unclear D gene. Looked up from germline, CDR1 is SGHAT and CDR2 is FQNNGV. Trimming stripped 5 bases from V and 4 bases from J, with 9 bases between. The CDR3 is 13 amino acids. The DNA of the CDR3 is TGTGCCAGCAGCCAAGGGTCAGGAAACACCATATATTTT. Translation: CASSQGSGNTIYF.

In the case of this clone: Other nucleotide sequences in the sample specify the same CDR3. The genes are TRBV27 and TRBJ1-1; 7 nucleotides match TRBD1. The CDR3 consists of 14 residues. With 6 bases clipped from V and 3 bases from J, the junction kept 7 bases outside the gene matches. CDR1 MNHEY and CDR2 SMNVEV come from the germline V gene (reference sequence). The CDR3 DNA follows: TGTGCCAGCAGCTATACAGGGGCCGACACTGAAGCTTTCTTT. Translating it yields CASSYTGADTEAFF.

The gene calls are TRBV28 and TRBJ2-3; no reliable D call. From germline, CDR1 is MDHEN and CDR2 SYDVKM. This CDR3 has 10 amino acids. V was pared by 6 bases and J by 5 bases, with 3 bases between. Here the CDR3 reads CASRRDTQYF. The CDR3 DNA sequence: TGTGCCAGCAGAAGAGATACGCAGTATTTT.

About this clone itself: The sample holds other DNA sequences that translate to the same CDR3. This chain joins TRBV27 and TRBJ1-1, with unresolved D. The germline V gene encodes CDR1 MNHEY and CDR2 SMNVEV (reference sequence). CDR3 length: 11 residues. The germline V and J ends were trimmed by 4 bases and 4 bases, with 4 bases remaining between them. The CDR3 DNA reads as TGTGCCAGCAGTTGGGGCACTGAAGCTTTCTTT. This gives the protein CASSWGTEAFF.

The rearrangement links TRBV29-1 to TRBJ2-7; 7 bases map to TRBD1. V lost 8 bases to trimming and J lost 5 bases; unmatched junction nucleotides: 18. Germline CDR1 SQVTM, CDR2 ANQGSEA. This CDR3 has 15 amino acids. CDR3 in DNA: TGCAGCTCAATCGTCCGGGACAGCCAACGGGACGAGCAGTACTTC. Amino acids: CSSIVRDSQRDEQYF.

This chain uses TRBV10-2 with TRBJ2-7; 8 bases agree with TRBD1. This CDR3 region has 14 residues. CDR1 and CDR2 from the germline V gene are WSHSY and SAAADI. The trim removed 8 bases at V and 0 bases at J, leaving 6 bases unmatched. The CDR3 DNA sequence: TGCGCCAGCGTGGACAGGGCTAGCTCCTACGAGCAGTACTTC. Protein sequence: CASVDRASSYEQYF.

This chain links TRBV7-9 with TRBJ1-1; 9 positions agree with TRBD1. From germline, CDR1 is SEHNR and CDR2 FQNEAQ (reference sequence). CDR3 length equals 15 residues. The V gene end was trimmed by 0 bases and the J gene end by 5 bases; junction bases not matched to a gene: 4. The CDR3 nucleotides are TGTGCCAGCAGCTTAGCTGACAGGGGGAGGACTGAAGCTTTCTTT. As protein: CASSLADRGRTEAFF.